This T cell receptor beta chain was sequenced for a study of shared clonotypes between healthy human individuals. The CDR3 has 11 residues. The V gene's germline CDR1 is MNHNS and CDR2 SASEGT. With 2 bases removed from V and 10 bases from J, the gap between germline ends came to 6 bases. The repertoire was sequenced with immunoSEQ multiplex PCR; TCRdb's copy has only in-frame clones and lacks some. The sample yields about 230,000 clones, over 60% seen once. A CD45RA-negative memory subset and a CD45RA+ naive subset were separated from the CD4+ cells. This clone was recorded many times. The chain links TRBV6-1 to TRBJ2-1; D gene uncertain. This sequence originates from a man aged 25 to 45 in good health. The sample taken for sequencing was memory CD4+ T cells sorted from blood. The subset denotes: CD45RA-negative fraction. This CDR3 is CASSEPEEQFF. CDR3 coding DNA: TGTGCCAGCAGTGAACCGGAGGAGCAGTTCTTC.